The present T cell receptor beta chain was sequenced within a study of blood T cell repertoires in COVID-19. Here immunoSEQ multiplex PCR was the method, and the copy in TCRdb shows in-frame clones only, minus some. The sample lists 400,000 to 500,000 clones, roughly 88% seen once, with 1.5% to 2% in the top ten. With 4 bases clipped from V and 1 base from J, the junction kept 5 bases outside the gene matches. CDR3 length equals 14 residues. CDR1 and CDR2 from the germline V gene are SGDLS and YYNGEE. This chain joins TRBV9 and TRBJ2-7; 7 bases are shared with TRBD1. Input material: PBMCs or T cells enriched from blood (not recorded which). This receptor was identified in a woman between 40 and 50 years old who had recovered from COVID-19. The CDR3 loop reads CASSKGQHSYEQYF. CDR3 in DNA: TGTGCCAGCAGCAAGGGACAGCATTCCTACGAGCAGTACTTC.